A single sample gave rise to the 2 T cell receptor beta chains below, sequenced in a study of shared clonotypes between healthy human individuals. This table comes from immunoSEQ multiplex PCR, and its TCRdb copy is limited to in-frame clones, with some not included. Here the sample spans about 600,000 clones, nearly 98% being singletons. CD45RO negativity and positive selection for CCR7 defined naive CD8 cells, a population that excluded terminally differentiated effector memory CD45RA+ cells. Sequenced: naive CD8+ T cells sorted from blood. The receptors were gathered from a man under 40 in good health.

The rearrangement joins TRBV7-8 to TRBJ2-1; 8 bases line up with TRBD1. The germline CDR1 and CDR2 sequences are SGHVS and FQNEAQ. Unmatched junction bases numbered 3, after V lost 5 bases and J lost 6 bases. This CDR3 has 13 residues. The CDR3 DNA is TGTGCCAGCAGCATACAGGGGGTCAATGAGCAGTTCTTC. Protein product: CASSIQGVNEQFF. The full variable domain, with the rest looked up from reference TRBV7-8 and TRBJ2-1, is GAGVSQSPRYKVAKRGQDVALRCDPISGHVSLFWYQQALGQGPEFLTYFQNEAQLDKSGLPSDRFFAERPEGSVSTLKIQRTQQEDSAVYLCASSIQGVNEQFFGPGTRLTVL.

V usage is TRBV6-1 and J usage is TRBJ2-7, with 7 bases fitting TRBD1. The CDR3 runs to 19 residues. CDR1 is MNHNS and CDR2 is SASEGT in the germline V gene. V lost 0 bases, J lost 5 bases, and 19 bases stayed unmatched. CDR3 sequence reads: CASSEALSVSTGRLDEQYF. The CDR3 DNA sequence: TGTGCCAGCAGTGAAGCGCTCTCGGTGTCGACAGGGCGCTTGGACGAGCAGTACTTC.